The 16 T cell receptor beta chains below were found in one sample sequenced in a study of CD8 T cells in ankylosing spondylitis. A single record per CDR3 protein comes from TCRdb applying MiXCR to the 5' RACE reads. Altogether 200,000 or so distinct CDR3 sequences are present, 13% being singletons, with the ten largest covering roughly 9.6%. The specimen was blood, either unsorted or a sorted T cell fraction (not recorded which). The receptor set was obtained from a female donor with ankylosing spondylitis or in good health (not recorded which).

This clonotype was observed a few times. The chain links TRBV15 to TRBJ2-4; 10 bases fit TRBD2. After removal of 5 bases from V and 5 bases from J, the junction contained 12 bases not matched to a gene. The germline CDR1 and CDR2 sequences are LNHNV and YYDKDF (reference sequence). This CDR3 contains 17 residues. DNA for the CDR3: TGTGCCACCAGCGGCCATGGGCTAGCGGGAGTCCAAAACATTCAGTACTTC. Translation gives CATSGHGLAGVQNIQYF.

In the case of this clonotype: A much more abundant neighbour one base away suggests this may be a read error. The rearrangement uses TRBV7-9 and TRBJ2-5; 8 nucleotides align to TRBD1. This CDR3 spans 15 amino acids. In germline, CDR1 is SEHNR, CDR2 FQNEAQ (reference sequence). The V segment lost 0 bases and the J segment 2 bases; nucleotides outside the gene matches: 2. As DNA, the CDR3 is TGTGCCAGCAGCTTAGCCGGGACAGGACAAGAGACCCAGTACTTC. This sequence encodes CASSLAGTGQETQYF. The variable domain in full, completed from reference TRBV7-9 and TRBJ2-5, reads DTGVSQNPRHKITKRGQNVTFRCDPISEHNRLYWYRQTLGQGPEFLTYFQNEAQLEKSRLLSDRFSAERPKGSFSTLEIQRTEQGDSAMYLCASSLAGTGQETQYFGPGTRLLVL.

At least ten counts were recorded for this clonotype. The chain recombines TRBV12-3 or TRBV12-4 with TRBJ1-2, with 7 bases that match TRBD1. The CDR3 totals 13 residues. With 7 bases clipped from V and 4 bases from J, the junction kept 6 bases outside the gene matches. The CDR3 loop reads CASTEAGGYGYTF. The CDR3 DNA reads as TGTGCCAGCACCGAGGCAGGGGGCTATGGCTACACCTTC.

The chain recombines TRBV7-2 with TRBJ2-2; 13 bases are a match to TRBD2. There are 17 residues in the CDR3. Germline V gene data show CDR1 as SGHTA and CDR2 as FQGNSA. V lost 5 bases and J lost 4; bases outside the gene matches: 7. CDR3 nucleotides: TGTGCCAGCAGCCAAGGGACTAGCGGGATAATCACCGGGGAGCTGTTTTTT. Its protein product is CASSQGTSGIITGELFF. Looking up the rest from reference TRBV7-2 and TRBJ2-2 gives the full variable domain: GAGVSQSPSNKVTEKGKDVELRCDPISGHTALYWYRQSLGQGLEFLIYFQGNSAPDKSGLPSDRFSAERTGGSVSTLTIQRTQQEDSAVYLCASSQGTSGIITGELFFGEGSRLTVL.

This clonotype was recorded at least ten times. The gene calls are TRBV5-1 and TRBJ1-4, with 10 nucleotides matching TRBD1. This CDR3 is built from 17 residues. Looked up from germline, CDR1 is SGHRS and CDR2 is YFSETQ. With V trimmed by 4 bases and J by 0 bases, 6 bases remained unmatched. CDR3 in DNA: TGCGCCAGCAGCCCGAGACAGGGGGCCTCAACTAATGAAAAACTGTTTTTT. It yields the protein CASSPRQGASTNEKLFF.

This clonotype was detected many times. The chain is built from TRBV28 and TRBJ1-6, with 7 bases lining up with TRBD1. CDR3 size: 15 residues. The J segment lost 6 bases and the V segment lost 6 bases, leaving 8 bases of the junction unmatched. Germline V CDR1 and CDR2: MDHEN, SYDVKM. CDR3 sequence (DNA): TGTGCCAGCAGCTTAGGGACAGAATCTAATTCACCCCTCCACTTT. This encodes CASSLGTESNSPLHF.

This clonotype was counted many times. The gene calls are TRBV4-3 and TRBJ2-7, with a possible D match to TRBD1 (6 bases). The CDR3 covers 14 residues. Trimming removed 2 bases at V and 9 bases at J, with 17 bases between. From germline, CDR1 is LGHNA and CDR2 YSLEER. The CDR3 nucleotides are TGCGCCAGCAGCCAACTCCGGGACATGTCAAGGCAGTACTTC. It codes for CASSQLRDMSRQYF.

This clonotype has ten or more counts. The genes are TRBV29-1 and TRBJ1-1; 9 positions agree with TRBD1. The CDR3 spans 14 residues. The germline gives CDR1 SQVTM, CDR2 ANQGSEA. J was trimmed by 0 bases and V by 4 bases; bases with no gene match: 3. Here the CDR3 DNA reads TGCAGCGTTGGGGACAGGGCGGTGAACACTGAAGCTTTCTTT. It codes for CSVGDRAVNTEAFF. Full variable domain (outside the CDR3, taken from reference TRBV29-1 and TRBJ1-1): SAVISQKPSRDICQRGTSLTIQCQVDSQVTMMFWYRQQPGQSLTLIATANQGSEATYESGFVIDKFPISRPNLTFSTLTVSNMSPEDSSIYLCSVGDRAVNTEAFFGQGTRLTVV.

This clonotype has a count of ten or more. This chain joins TRBV5-1 and TRBJ1-1; 7 bases are a match to TRBD1. Germline CDR1 and CDR2: SGHRS and YFSETQ. There are 17 residues in the CDR3. J lost 0 bases, V lost 4 bases, and 12 bases had no gene match. Here the CDR3 DNA reads TGCGCCAGCAGCCGGGACAGCTTTAAGGACATGAACACTGAAGCTTTCTTT. As protein: CASSRDSFKDMNTEAFF. Using reference TRBV5-1 and TRBJ1-1 for the parts outside the CDR3, the full variable domain is KAGVTQTPRYLIKTRGQQVTLSCSPISGHRSVSWYQQTPGQGLQFLFEYFSETQRNKGNFPGRFSGRQFSNSRSEMNVSTLELGDSALYLCASSRDSFKDMNTEAFFGQGTRLTVV.

The sample holds a few counts of this clonotype. The J gene is TRBJ2-1, the V gene TRBV20-1; 9 bases fit TRBD2. The CDR3 length is 15 residues. Germline V gene data show CDR1 as DFQATT and CDR2 as SNEGSKA (reference sequence). Trimming took 6 bases from V and 2 from J; bases not matched to a gene: 8. For the CDR3, the DNA is TGCAGTGCGGCACGTAGCGGGAGCCCCTACAATGAGCAGTTCTTC. Protein: CSAARSGSPYNEQFF.

This clonotype was observed many times. V gene TRBV28 combines with J gene TRBJ2-5, with TRBD2 identical over 9 bases. The CDR3 consists of 13 residues. J was trimmed by 5 bases and V by 10 bases; bases with no gene match: 8. From germline, CDR1 is MDHEN and CDR2 SYDVKM. As DNA, the CDR3 is TGTGCCACGGTAGCGGGGGCCAGGGAGACCCAGTACTTC. Protein sequence: CATVAGARETQYF.

This clonotype was seen many times. Here the CDR3 reads CASRPMTGGEGYTF. The CDR3 coding sequence is TGTGCCAGCAGACCTATGACAGGGGGCGAGGGCTACACCTTC. The chain recombines TRBV6-1 with TRBJ1-2; 10 bases map to TRBD1. The V and J ends lost 6 bases and 8 bases, in that order; junction bases with no gene match: 9. Germline V lookup: CDR1 MNHNS, CDR2 SASEGT. This CDR3 region has 14 residues.

This clonotype turned up a few times. The J gene is TRBJ2-7, the V gene TRBV28; TRBD1 matches 10 bases. CDR3 length: 15 residues. With 5 bases clipped from V and 4 bases from J, the junction kept 8 bases outside the gene matches. The germline V gene encodes CDR1 MDHEN and CDR2 SYDVKM. CDR3 sequence: CASSPLDRGVYEQYF. The CDR3 nucleotides are TGTGCCAGCAGTCCCCTGGACAGGGGGGTATACGAGCAGTACTTC.

This clonotype has a handful of counts. The chain employs TRBV7-3 and TRBJ2-1; D ambiguous. Germline V gives CDR1 SGHTA, CDR2 FQGTGA. The V and J ends lost 2 bases and 0 bases respectively, with 11 bases between them. The CDR3 runs to 16 residues. The CDR3 bases are TGTGCCAGCAGCTTATTCGGTCTCGGCTCCTACAATGAGCAGTTCTTC. As protein: CASSLFGLGSYNEQFF.

The table lists this clonotype with a few counts. The chain combines TRBV18 with TRBJ1-1, with D possibly being TRBD1 (5 bases). Germline V lookup: CDR1 KGHSH, CDR2 LQKENI. This CDR3 has 16 residues. The V end was cut by 3 bases, the J end by 0 bases, with 14 bases between. CDR3 coding DNA: TGTGCCAGCTCACCGAAGGGTAGGGGAGTGAACACTGAAGCTTTCTTT. Translated, it gives CASSPKGRGVNTEAFF.

This clonotype was found many times. The V gene is TRBV27, the J gene TRBJ1-5; D is undetermined. This CDR3 has 13 residues. Germline values: CDR1 MNHEY, CDR2 SMNVEV (reference sequence). V was clipped by 5 bases and J by 3 bases, with 8 bases between them. The CDR3 coding sequence is TGTGCCAGCAGTCCAAAACCCAATCAGCCCCAGCATTTT. It codes for CASSPKPNQPQHF.